The T cell receptor beta chain described here comes from a study of blood T cell repertoires in COVID-19. At the level of the study: Collection of acute and convalescent COVID-19 samples took place in the United States, Italy and Spain. T cells, B-cell-depleted T cells, or PBMCs supplied cDNA or gDNA.

Study processing details: Estimation of nucleated cell counts relied on the amplification of reference gene primers. The repertoire was sequenced with immunoSEQ multiplex PCR; TCRdb's copy has only in-frame clones and lacks some. V, J and clone size were drawn from that table, and D and trimming were deduced from the DNA. Here the sample spans about 100,000 clones, under 95% being singletons. The sample comprised peripheral blood. The sequence was collected from a young woman with acute or convalescent COVID-19.

CDR3 in DNA: TGTGCCAGTAAAAACCGGGGGACCGGGGAGCTGTTTTTT. Residues: CASKNRGTGELFF. The chain carries TRBV19 and TRBJ2-2, with D possibly matching TRBD2 (6 bases). The V end was cut by 7 bases, the J end by 5 bases, with 11 bases between. Germline lookup yields CDR1 LNHDA and CDR2 SQIVND (reference sequence). CDR3 length: 13 residues. Looking up the rest from reference TRBV19 and TRBJ2-2 gives the full variable domain: DGGITQSPKYLFRKEGQNVTLSCEQNLNHDAMYWYRQDPGQGLRLIYYSQIVNDFQKGDIAEGYSVSREKKESFPLTVTSAQKNPTAFYLCASKNRGTGELFFGEGSRLTVL.